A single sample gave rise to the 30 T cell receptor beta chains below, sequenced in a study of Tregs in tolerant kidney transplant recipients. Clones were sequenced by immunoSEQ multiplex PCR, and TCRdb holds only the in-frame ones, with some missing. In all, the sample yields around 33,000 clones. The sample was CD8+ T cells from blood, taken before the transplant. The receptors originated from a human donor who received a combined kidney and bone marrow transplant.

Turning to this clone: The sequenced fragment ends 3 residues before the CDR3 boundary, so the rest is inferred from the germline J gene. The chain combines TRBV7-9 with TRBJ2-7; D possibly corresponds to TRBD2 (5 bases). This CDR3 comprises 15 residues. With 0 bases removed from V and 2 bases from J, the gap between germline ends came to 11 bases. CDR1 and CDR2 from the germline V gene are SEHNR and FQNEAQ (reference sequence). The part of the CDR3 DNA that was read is TGTGCCAGCAGCTTAGCCGGGGTGGCCCCCTACGAG. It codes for CASSLAGVAPYE. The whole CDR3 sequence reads CASSLAGVAPYEQYF.

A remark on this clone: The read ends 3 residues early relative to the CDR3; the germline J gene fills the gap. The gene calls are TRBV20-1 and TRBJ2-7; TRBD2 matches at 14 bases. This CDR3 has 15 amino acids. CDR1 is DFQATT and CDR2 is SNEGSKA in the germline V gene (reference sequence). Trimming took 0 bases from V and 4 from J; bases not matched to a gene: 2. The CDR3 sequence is CSARDRLAGGYEQYF. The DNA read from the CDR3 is TGCAGTGCTAGAGATCGACTAGCGGGAGGGTACGAG.

Incomplete CDR3 DNA: TGCGCCAGCAGCTTGTTTACCGGGGAGACC. Protein product: CASSLFTGET. The whole CDR3 reads CASSLFTGETQYF. The gene calls are TRBV5-1 and TRBJ2-5; D remains ambiguous. Coverage ceases 3 residues before the CDR3 finishes, and the germline J gene fills in the end. Trimming cost V 1 base and J 5 bases, with 9 bases left between them. This CDR3 comprises 13 residues. From germline, CDR1 is SGHRS and CDR2 YFSETQ.

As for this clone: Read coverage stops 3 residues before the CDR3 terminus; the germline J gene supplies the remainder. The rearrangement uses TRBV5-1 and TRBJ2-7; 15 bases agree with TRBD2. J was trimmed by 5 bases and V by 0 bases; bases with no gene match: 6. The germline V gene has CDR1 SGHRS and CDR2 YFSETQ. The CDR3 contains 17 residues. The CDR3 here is CASSLGGTSGRTHEQYF. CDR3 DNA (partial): TGCGCCAGCAGCTTGGGGGGGACTAGCGGGAGGACGCACGAG.

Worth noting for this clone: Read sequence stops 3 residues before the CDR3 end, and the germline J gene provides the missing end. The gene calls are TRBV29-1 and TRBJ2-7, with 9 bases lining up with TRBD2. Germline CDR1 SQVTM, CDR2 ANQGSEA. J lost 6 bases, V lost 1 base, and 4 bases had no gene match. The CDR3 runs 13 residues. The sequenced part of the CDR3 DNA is TGCAGCGTTGAAGGCTTAGCGGGAGCCGAG. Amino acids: CSVEGLAGAE. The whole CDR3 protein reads CSVEGLAGAEQYF.

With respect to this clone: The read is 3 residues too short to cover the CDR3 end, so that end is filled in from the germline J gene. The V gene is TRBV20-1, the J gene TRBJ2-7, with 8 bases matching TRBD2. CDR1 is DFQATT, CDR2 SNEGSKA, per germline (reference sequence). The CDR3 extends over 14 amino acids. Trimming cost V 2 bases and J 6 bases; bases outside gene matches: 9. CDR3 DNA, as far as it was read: TGCAGTGCTAGAATCCGGACCGGGGGGGCCGAG. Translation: CSARIRTGGAE. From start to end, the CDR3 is CSARIRTGGAEQYF.

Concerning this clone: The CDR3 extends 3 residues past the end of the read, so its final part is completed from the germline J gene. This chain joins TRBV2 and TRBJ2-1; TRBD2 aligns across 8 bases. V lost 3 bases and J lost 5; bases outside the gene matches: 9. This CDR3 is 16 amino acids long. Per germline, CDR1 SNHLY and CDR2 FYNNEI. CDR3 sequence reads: CASSESVLAAHNEQFF. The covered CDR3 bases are TGTGCCAGCAGTGAGTCCGTACTAGCGGCTCACAATGAG.

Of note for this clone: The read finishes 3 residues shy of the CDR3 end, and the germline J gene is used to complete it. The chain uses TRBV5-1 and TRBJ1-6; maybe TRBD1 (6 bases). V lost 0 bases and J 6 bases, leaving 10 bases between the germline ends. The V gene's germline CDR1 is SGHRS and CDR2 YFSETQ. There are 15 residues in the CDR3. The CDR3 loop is CASSLGTVLNSPLHF. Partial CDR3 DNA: TGCGCCAGCAGCTTGGGGACAGTCCTTAATTCACCC.

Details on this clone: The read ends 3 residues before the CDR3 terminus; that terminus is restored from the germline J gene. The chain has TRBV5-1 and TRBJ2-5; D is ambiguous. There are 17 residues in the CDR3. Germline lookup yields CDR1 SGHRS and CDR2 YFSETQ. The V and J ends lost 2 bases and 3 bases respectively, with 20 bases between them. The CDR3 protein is CASSFDTEISWEETQYF. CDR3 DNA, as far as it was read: TGCGCCAGCAGCTTTGACACAGAGATAAGTTGGGAAGAGACC.

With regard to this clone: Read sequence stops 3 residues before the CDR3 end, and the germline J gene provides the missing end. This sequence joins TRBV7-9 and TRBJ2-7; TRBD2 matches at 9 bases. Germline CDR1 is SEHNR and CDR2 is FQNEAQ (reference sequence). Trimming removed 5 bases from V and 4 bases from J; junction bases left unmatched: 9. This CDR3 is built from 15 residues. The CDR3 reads CASSPVLAGSYEQYF. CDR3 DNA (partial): TGTGCCAGCAGCCCAGTACTAGCGGGTTCTTACGAG.

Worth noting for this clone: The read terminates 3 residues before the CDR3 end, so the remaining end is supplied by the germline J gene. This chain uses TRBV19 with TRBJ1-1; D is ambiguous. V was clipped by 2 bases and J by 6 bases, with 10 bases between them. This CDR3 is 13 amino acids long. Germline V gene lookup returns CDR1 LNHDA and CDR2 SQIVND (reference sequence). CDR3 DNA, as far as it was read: TGTGCCAGTAGTATAACAGTTTCGCCTGAA. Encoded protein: CASSITVSPE. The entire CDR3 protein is CASSITVSPEAFF.

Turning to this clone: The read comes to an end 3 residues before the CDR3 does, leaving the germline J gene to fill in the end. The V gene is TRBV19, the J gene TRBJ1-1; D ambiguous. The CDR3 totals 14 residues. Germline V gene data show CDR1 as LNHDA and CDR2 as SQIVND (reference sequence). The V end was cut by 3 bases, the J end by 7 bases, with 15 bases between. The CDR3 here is CASSIGEGWVEAFF. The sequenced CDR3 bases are TGTGCCAGTAGTATCGGCGAGGGCTGGGTTGAA.

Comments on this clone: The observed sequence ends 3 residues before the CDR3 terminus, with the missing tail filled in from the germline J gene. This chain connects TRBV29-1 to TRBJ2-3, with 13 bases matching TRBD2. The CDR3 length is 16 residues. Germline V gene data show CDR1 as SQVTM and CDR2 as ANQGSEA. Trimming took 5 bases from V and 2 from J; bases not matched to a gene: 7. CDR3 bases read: TGCAGCGTTTTGGCCGGGACTAGCGGGATCACAGATACG. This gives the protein CSVLAGTSGITDT. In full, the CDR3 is CSVLAGTSGITDTQYF.

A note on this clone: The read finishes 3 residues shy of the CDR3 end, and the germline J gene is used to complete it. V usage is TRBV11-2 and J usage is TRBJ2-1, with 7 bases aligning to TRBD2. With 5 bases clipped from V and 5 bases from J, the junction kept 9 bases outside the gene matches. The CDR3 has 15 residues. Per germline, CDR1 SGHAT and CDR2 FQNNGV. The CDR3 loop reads CASSRLAGRHNEQFF. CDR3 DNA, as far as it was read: TGTGCCAGCAGCCGACTAGCCGGCCGACACAATGAG.

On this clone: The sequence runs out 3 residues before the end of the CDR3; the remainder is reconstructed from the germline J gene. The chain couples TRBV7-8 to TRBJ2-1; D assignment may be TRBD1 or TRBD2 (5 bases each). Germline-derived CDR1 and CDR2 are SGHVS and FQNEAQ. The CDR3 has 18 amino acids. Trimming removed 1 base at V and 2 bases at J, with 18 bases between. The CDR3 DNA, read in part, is TGTGCCAGCAGCTTAGTCGACATCGAGGGGAATGCCTACAATGAG. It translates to CASSLVDIEGNAYNE. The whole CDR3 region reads CASSLVDIEGNAYNEQFF.

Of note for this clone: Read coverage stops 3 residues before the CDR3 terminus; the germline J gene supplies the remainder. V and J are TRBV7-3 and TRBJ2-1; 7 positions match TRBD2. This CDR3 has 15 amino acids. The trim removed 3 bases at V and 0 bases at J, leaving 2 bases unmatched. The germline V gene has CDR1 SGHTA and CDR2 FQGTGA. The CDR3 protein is CASSFIAGSYNEQFF. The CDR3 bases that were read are TGTGCCAGCAGCTTTATAGCGGGCTCCTACAATGAG. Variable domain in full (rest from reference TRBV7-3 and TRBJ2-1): GAGVSQTPSNKVTEKGKYVELRCDPISGHTALYWYRQSLGQGPEFLIYFQGTGAADDSGLPNDRFFAVRPEGSVSTLKIQRTERGDSAVYLCASSFIAGSYNEQFFGPGTRLTVL.

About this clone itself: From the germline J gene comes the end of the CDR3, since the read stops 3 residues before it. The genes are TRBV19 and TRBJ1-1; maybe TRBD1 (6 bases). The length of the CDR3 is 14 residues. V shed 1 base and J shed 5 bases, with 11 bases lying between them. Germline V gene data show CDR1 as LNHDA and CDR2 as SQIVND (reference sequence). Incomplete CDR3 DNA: TGTGCCAGTAGTATAGGCGAAGGGGGTACTGAA. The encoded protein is CASSIGEGGTE. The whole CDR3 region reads CASSIGEGGTEAFF.

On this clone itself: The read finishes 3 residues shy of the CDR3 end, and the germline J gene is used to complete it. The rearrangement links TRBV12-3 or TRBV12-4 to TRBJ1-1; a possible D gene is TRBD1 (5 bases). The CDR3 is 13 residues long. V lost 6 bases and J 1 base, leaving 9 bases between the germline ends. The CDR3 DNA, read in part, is TGTGCCAGCAGCCCAACAGGGAACACTGAA. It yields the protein CASSPTGNTE. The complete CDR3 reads CASSPTGNTEAFF.

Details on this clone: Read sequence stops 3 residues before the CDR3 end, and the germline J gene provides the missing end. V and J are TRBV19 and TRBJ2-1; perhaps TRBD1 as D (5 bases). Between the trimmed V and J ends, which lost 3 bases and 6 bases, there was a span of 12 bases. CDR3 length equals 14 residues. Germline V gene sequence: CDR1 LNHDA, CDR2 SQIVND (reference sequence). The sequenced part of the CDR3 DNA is TGTGCCAGTAGTATCGCGACAGCCCCCAATGAG. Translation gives CASSIATAPNE. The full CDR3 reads CASSIATAPNEQFF.

CDR3 sequence reads: CASRRGMNTEAFF. The part of the CDR3 DNA that was read is TGTGCCAGTAGAAGGGGGATGAACACTGAA. V is TRBV19 and J is TRBJ1-1; D possibly corresponds to TRBD1 (6 bases). The sequence runs out 3 residues before the end of the CDR3; the remainder is reconstructed from the germline J gene. This CDR3 is 13 amino acids long. Trimming took 6 bases from V and 0 from J, leaving 8 bases between them. Germline CDR1 LNHDA, CDR2 SQIVND (reference sequence).

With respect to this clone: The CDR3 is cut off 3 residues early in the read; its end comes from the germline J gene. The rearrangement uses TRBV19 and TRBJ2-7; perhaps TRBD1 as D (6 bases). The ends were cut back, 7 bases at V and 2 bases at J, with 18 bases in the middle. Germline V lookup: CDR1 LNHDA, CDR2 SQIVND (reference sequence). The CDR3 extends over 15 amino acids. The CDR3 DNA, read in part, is TGTGCCAGTATCCCCCTAAATGGACAGCCCTACGAG. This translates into CASIPLNGQPYE. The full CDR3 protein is CASIPLNGQPYEQYF.

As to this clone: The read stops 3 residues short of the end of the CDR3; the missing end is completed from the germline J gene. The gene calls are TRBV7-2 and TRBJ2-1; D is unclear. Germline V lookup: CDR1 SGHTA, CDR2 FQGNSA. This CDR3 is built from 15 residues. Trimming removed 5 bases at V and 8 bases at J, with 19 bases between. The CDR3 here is CASSMSPEGFYEQFF. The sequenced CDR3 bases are TGTGCCAGCAGCATGTCCCCCGAAGGCTTTTATGAG.

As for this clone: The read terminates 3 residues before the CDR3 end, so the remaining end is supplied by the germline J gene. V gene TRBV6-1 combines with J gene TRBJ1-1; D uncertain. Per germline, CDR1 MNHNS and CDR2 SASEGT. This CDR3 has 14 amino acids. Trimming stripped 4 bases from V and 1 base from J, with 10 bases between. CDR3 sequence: CASSVGRQNTEAFF. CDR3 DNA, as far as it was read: TGTGCCAGCAGTGTTGGCAGACAGAACACTGAA.

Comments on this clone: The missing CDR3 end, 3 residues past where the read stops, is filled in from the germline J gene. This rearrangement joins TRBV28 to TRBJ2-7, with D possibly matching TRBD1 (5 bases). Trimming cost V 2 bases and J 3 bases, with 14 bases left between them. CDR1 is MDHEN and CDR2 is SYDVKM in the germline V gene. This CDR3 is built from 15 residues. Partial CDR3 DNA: TGTGCCAGCAGTTTACCAACCGGACAAATCTACGAG. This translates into CASSLPTGQIYE. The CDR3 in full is CASSLPTGQIYEQYF. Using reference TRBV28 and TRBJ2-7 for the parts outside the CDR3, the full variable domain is DVKVTQSSRYLVKRTGEKVFLECVQDMDHENMFWYRQDPGLGLRLIYFSYDVKMKEKGDIPEGYSVSREKKERFSLILESASTNQTSMYLCASSLPTGQIYEQYFGPGTRLTVT.

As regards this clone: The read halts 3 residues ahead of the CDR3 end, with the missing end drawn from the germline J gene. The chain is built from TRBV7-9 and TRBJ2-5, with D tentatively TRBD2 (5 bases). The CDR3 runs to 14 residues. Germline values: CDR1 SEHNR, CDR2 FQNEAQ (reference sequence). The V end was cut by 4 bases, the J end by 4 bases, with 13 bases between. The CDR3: CASSSGGFPETQYF. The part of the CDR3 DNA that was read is TGTGCCAGCAGCTCGGGCGGGTTTCCAGAGACC.

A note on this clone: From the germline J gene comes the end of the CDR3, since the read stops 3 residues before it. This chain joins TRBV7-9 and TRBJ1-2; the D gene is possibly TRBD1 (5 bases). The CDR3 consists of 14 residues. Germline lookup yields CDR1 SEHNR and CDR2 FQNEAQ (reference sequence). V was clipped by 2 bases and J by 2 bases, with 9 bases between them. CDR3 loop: CASSLIGANYGYTF. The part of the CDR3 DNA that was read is TGTGCCAGCAGCTTAATTGGGGCCAACTATGGC. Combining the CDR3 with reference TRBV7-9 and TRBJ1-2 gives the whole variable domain DTGVSQNPRHKITKRGQNVTFRCDPISEHNRLYWYRQTLGQGPEFLTYFQNEAQLEKSRLLSDRFSAERPKGSFSTLEIQRTEQGDSAMYLCASSLIGANYGYTFGSGTRLTVV.

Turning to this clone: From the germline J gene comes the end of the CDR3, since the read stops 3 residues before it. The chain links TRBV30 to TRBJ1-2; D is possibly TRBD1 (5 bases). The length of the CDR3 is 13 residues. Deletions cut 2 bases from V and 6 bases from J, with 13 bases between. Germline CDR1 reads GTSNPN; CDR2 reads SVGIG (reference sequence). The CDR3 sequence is CAWSRGEIDGYTF. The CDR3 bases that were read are TGTGCCTGGAGTCGAGGGGAGATCGATGGC.

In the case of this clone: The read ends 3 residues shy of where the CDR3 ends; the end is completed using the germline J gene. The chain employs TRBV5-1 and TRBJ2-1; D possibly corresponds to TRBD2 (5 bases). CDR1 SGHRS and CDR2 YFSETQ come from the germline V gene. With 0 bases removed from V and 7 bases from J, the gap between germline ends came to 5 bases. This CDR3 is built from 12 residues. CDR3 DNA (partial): TGCGCCAGCAGCTTGGCGGGGAATGAG. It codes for CASSLAGNE. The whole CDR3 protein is CASSLAGNEQFF.

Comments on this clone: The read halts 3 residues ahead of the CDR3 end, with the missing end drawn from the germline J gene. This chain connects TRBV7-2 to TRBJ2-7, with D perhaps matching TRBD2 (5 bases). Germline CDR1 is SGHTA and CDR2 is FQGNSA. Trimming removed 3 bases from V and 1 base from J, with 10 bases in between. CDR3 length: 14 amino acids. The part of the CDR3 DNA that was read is TGTGCCAGCAGCTTTTCGACGGGGTCCTACGAG. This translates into CASSFSTGSYE. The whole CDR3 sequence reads CASSFSTGSYEQYF.

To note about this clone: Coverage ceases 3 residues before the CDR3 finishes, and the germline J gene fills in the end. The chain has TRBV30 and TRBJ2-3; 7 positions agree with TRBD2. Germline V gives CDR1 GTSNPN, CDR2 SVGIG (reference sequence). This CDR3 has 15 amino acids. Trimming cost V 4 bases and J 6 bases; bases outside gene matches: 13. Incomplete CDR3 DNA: TGTGCCTGGACCTGGGGGACTACCCATTGGGATACG. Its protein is CAWTWGTTHWDT. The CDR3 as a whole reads CAWTWGTTHWDTQYF. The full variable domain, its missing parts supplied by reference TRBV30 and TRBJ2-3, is SQTIHQWPATLVQPVGSPLSLECTVEGTSNPNLYWYRQAAGRGLQLLFYSVGIGQISSEVPQNLSASRPQDRQFILSSKKLLLSDSGFYLCAWTWGTTHWDTQYFGPGTRLTVL.